One sample yielded the 28 T cell receptor beta chains listed below, sequenced in a study of T cell repertoires in cytomegalovirus infection. The antigens these receptors bind are not known. TCRdb reprocessed the reads via MiXCR and lists one record per CDR3 protein. The table has about 740,000 distinct CDR3 sequences, around 35% seen once; the top ten hold roughly 18%. The sequencing here drew on cultured PBMCs, taken from culture after CMV antigen stimulation. The receptors were sampled from a human donor in good health (CMV status not recorded). Some clones in this sample may be carry-over from other donors' samples.

The chain joins TRBV6-6 to TRBJ1-3; TRBD1 matches at 8 bases. With 7 bases clipped from V and 0 bases from J, the junction kept 5 bases outside the gene matches. CDR1 is MNHNY, CDR2 SVGAGI, per germline (reference sequence). The CDR3 has 15 amino acids. As DNA, the CDR3 is TGTGCCAGCACCCGACAGGGGCTCTCTGGAAACACCATATATTTT. Protein: CASTRQGLSGNTIYF.

The rearrangement joins TRBV7-9 to TRBJ2-1, with D uncertain. From germline, CDR1 is SEHNR and CDR2 FQNEAQ (reference sequence). V lost 7 bases to trimming and J lost 9 bases, with 13 bases between them. This CDR3 region has 12 residues. CDR3 nucleotide sequence: TGTGCCAGCACCCCCTCTAGAAGTGAGCAGTTCTTC. It specifies CASTPSRSEQFF.

The rearrangement joins TRBV5-4 to TRBJ2-3, with 7 nucleotides matching TRBD2. CDR3 size: 17 residues. CDR1 SGHNT and CDR2 YYREEE come from the germline V gene (reference sequence). The J segment lost 2 bases and the V segment lost 1 base, leaving 10 bases of the junction unmatched. CDR3 in DNA: TGTGCCAGCAGCTTGTTCTCTAGCGGAAACCCCACAGATACGCAGTATTTT. This gives the protein CASSLFSSGNPTDTQYF. Full variable domain (remainder filled in from reference TRBV5-4 and TRBJ2-3): ETGVTQSPTHLIKTRGQQVTLRCSSQSGHNTVSWYQQALGQGPQFIFQYYREEENGRGNFPPRFSGLQFPNYSSELNVNALELDDSALYLCASSLFSSGNPTDTQYFGPGTRLTVL.

The V gene is TRBV19, the J gene TRBJ1-5, with D possibly matching TRBD1 (5 bases). Germline loops: CDR1 LNHDA, CDR2 SQIVND (reference sequence). Trimming removed 2 bases from V and 0 bases from J, with 11 bases in between. The length of the CDR3 is 16 residues. The CDR3 loop reads CASSIRRANSNQPQHF. For the CDR3, the DNA is TGTGCCAGTAGTATACGCAGGGCTAATAGCAATCAGCCCCAGCATTTT.

Only a few counts were recorded for this clonotype. The chain employs TRBV7-2 and TRBJ1-1, with unresolved D. This CDR3 has 13 amino acids. Germline CDR1 reads SGHTA; CDR2 reads FQGNSA. Trimming pared 5 bases from V and 0 bases from J, leaving 7 bases between. This chain's CDR3 is CASSGELNTEAFF. DNA for the CDR3: TGTGCCAGCAGCGGAGAACTGAACACTGAAGCTTTCTTT.

The rearrangement joins TRBV6-6 to TRBJ2-5; D is uncertain. The CDR3 has 13 amino acids. Germline CDR1 reads MNHNY; CDR2 reads SVGAGI (reference sequence). V lost 4 bases, J lost 7 bases, and 13 bases lay in between. The DNA for the CDR3 is TGTGCCAGCAGTTCCCCGGGCAGTCGGACCCAGTACTTC. Residues: CASSSPGSRTQYF.

The chain couples TRBV11-2 to TRBJ2-2; possibly TRBD1 for D (6 bases). CDR1 is SGHAT and CDR2 is FQNNGV in the germline V gene. The CDR3 contains 15 residues. V lost 5 bases and J lost 6, with 16 bases in between. CDR3 in amino acids: CASSRRQVESGELFF. The CDR3 DNA reads TGTGCCAGCAGCAGACGACAGGTCGAATCCGGGGAGCTGTTTTTT.

The chain has TRBV5-6 and TRBJ1-5; D gene ambiguous. This CDR3 region has 14 residues. The ends were cut back, 0 bases at V and 5 bases at J, with 9 bases in the middle. Germline V gene lookup returns CDR1 SGHDT and CDR2 YYEEEE. CDR3 sequence: CASSLGVEDQPQHF. In nucleotides, the CDR3 is TGTGCCAGCAGCTTGGGGGTTGAAGATCAGCCCCAGCATTTT.

The chain recombines TRBV28 with TRBJ2-3, with D tentatively TRBD1 (6 bases). Germline CDR1 and CDR2: MDHEN and SYDVKM. Deletions cut 6 bases from V and 0 bases from J, with 13 bases between. The CDR3 spans 15 residues. As DNA, the CDR3 is TGTGCCAGCAGCTATGGGACAACTAGCACAGATACGCAGTATTTT. Encoded protein: CASSYGTTSTDTQYF.

This clonotype turned up a few times. This chain uses TRBV27 with TRBJ1-1; TRBD1 is a possible D gene (5 bases). Germline values: CDR1 MNHEY, CDR2 SMNVEV (reference sequence). The CDR3 is 13 residues long. V lost 1 base, J lost 7 bases, and 10 bases lay in between. CDR3 residues: CASSLLRGVEAFF. DNA of the CDR3: TGTGCCAGCAGTTTATTACGGGGGGTTGAAGCTTTCTTT.

In this sample, this clonotype turned up many times. This sequence joins TRBV7-2 and TRBJ1-1; D may be TRBD1 (5 bases). Per the germline V gene, CDR1 is SGHTA and CDR2 is FQGNSA. The length of the CDR3 is 13 residues. V lost 6 bases and J lost 4, with 12 bases in between. The CDR3 protein is CASRLQEATEAFF. The CDR3 coding sequence is TGTGCCAGCAGGTTACAGGAGGCCACTGAAGCTTTCTTT.

V usage is TRBV7-2 and J usage is TRBJ1-2, with D possibly TRBD1 on 5 matching bases. V was trimmed by 1 base and J by 0 bases, leaving 9 bases between them. Germline-derived CDR1 and CDR2 are SGHTA and FQGNSA. This CDR3 contains 15 residues. The CDR3 sequence is CASSLGGRANYGYTF. The CDR3 DNA follows: TGTGCCAGCAGCTTAGGGGGCAGAGCTAACTATGGCTACACCTTC. Complete variable domain (other parts from reference TRBV7-2 and TRBJ1-2): GAGVSQSPSNKVTEKGKDVELRCDPISGHTALYWYRQSLGQGLEFLIYFQGNSAPDKSGLPSDRFSAERTGGSVSTLTIQRTQQEDSAVYLCASSLGGRANYGYTFGSGTRLTVV.

The chain couples TRBV2 to TRBJ2-7; a weak D match, TRBD1 (6 bases). The CDR3 has 12 residues. V gave up 11 bases and J gave up 7 bases, with 18 bases separating them. Germline values: CDR1 SNHLY, CDR2 FYNNEI. CDR3 region: CAGVAGAGEQYF. CDR3 sequence (DNA): TGTGCCGGGGTGGCAGGGGCGGGTGAGCAGTACTTC.

The chain combines TRBV28 with TRBJ1-6, with D hard to call. V dropped 7 bases and J dropped 8 bases, with 3 bases sitting between them. In germline, CDR1 is MDHEN, CDR2 SYDVKM. This CDR3 comprises 10 residues. The CDR3 DNA follows: TGTGCCAGCAATTATTCACCCCTCCACTTT. This sequence encodes CASNYSPLHF.

CDR3 amino acids: CASSSTGIGTGNSPLHF. The CDR3 DNA is TGTGCCAGCAGTTCGACAGGGATCGGGACGGGAAATTCACCCCTCCACTTT. The chain uses TRBV9 and TRBJ1-6; TRBD1 matches 7 bases. CDR1 is SGDLS and CDR2 is YYNGEE in the germline V gene. The length of the CDR3 is 17 residues. J gave up 7 bases and V 5 bases, and 15 bases lay outside the gene matches.

This chain joins TRBV7-8 and TRBJ2-7, with TRBD2 matching over 8 bases. The CDR3 has 16 residues. J lost 2 bases, V lost 0 bases, and 6 bases had no gene match. Germline assignment: CDR1 SGHVS and CDR2 FQNEAQ. The CDR3 region is CASSLAGSGGTYEQYF. DNA of the CDR3: TGTGCCAGCAGCTTAGCTGGAAGCGGGGGCACCTACGAGCAGTACTTC. The full variable domain, in which reference TRBV7-8 and TRBJ2-7 provide the parts outside the CDR3, is GAGVSQSPRYKVAKRGQDVALRCDPISGHVSLFWYQQALGQGPEFLTYFQNEAQLDKSGLPSDRFFAERPEGSVSTLKIQRTQQEDSAVYLCASSLAGSGGTYEQYFGPGTRLTVT.

Only one count was recorded for this clonotype. This chain joins TRBV6-2 or TRBV6-3 and TRBJ2-2; D is unclear. CDR3 length equals 12 residues. Between the trimmed V and J ends, which lost 7 bases and 1 base, there was a span of 4 bases. Germline CDR1 MNHEY, CDR2 SVGEGT. The chain's CDR3 is CASNRNTGELFF. CDR3 sequence (DNA): TGTGCCAGCAATCGGAACACCGGGGAGCTGTTTTTT.

The chain uses TRBV5-4 and TRBJ2-3; D gene ambiguous. The V end was cut by 4 bases, the J end by 7 bases, with 19 bases between. The CDR3 totals 15 residues. Germline values: CDR1 SGHNT, CDR2 YYREEE (reference sequence). CDR3 bases: TGTGCCAGCAGCCTAGTGGGATCCATCGGGTATACGCAGTATTTT. This translates into CASSLVGSIGYTQYF.

This clonotype has a handful of counts. The chain combines TRBV7-2 with TRBJ1-3; 7 bases fit TRBD1. Per the germline V gene, CDR1 is SGHTA and CDR2 is FQGNSA. There are 17 residues in the CDR3. V lost 5 bases, J lost 3 bases, and 13 bases stayed unmatched. This CDR3 reads CASSHPGQINNGNTIYF. CDR3 DNA sequence: TGTGCCAGCAGCCACCCGGGACAGATAAACAATGGAAACACCATATATTTT.

V gene TRBV7-4 combines with J gene TRBJ2-3; 8 positions agree with TRBD2. Germline CDR1 and CDR2: SGHVT and SQSDAQ. The CDR3 is 16 amino acids. V lost 5 bases and J lost 13; bases outside the gene matches: 20. CDR3 DNA: TGTGCCAGCAGCACGGACTCGGGGGGGGATGGGCGAGTGGAGTATTTT. Protein sequence: CASSTDSGGDGRVEYF.

In its sample, this clonotype was seen many times. This rearrangement joins TRBV7-2 to TRBJ1-1; 9 positions agree with TRBD1. The germline V gene has CDR1 SGHTA and CDR2 FQGNSA. CDR3 length: 14 amino acids. V shed 4 bases, J shed 4 bases, and the junction held 4 bases outside the gene matches. The CDR3 DNA is TGTGCCAGCAGCTCGGACAGGGGCGGCACTGAAGCTTTCTTT. Its protein is CASSSDRGGTEAFF.

The V gene is TRBV4-2, the J gene TRBJ1-5; D is perhaps TRBD1 (5 bases). CDR1 LGHNA and CDR2 YNFKEQ come from the germline V gene. Between the trimmed V and J ends, which lost 3 bases and 5 bases, there was a span of 17 bases. The CDR3 contains 16 residues. CDR3 protein: CASSHPMGGGDQPQHF. The CDR3 DNA reads TGTGCCAGCAGCCACCCTATGGGGGGGGGGGATCAGCCCCAGCATTTT.

This clonotype was detected only a few times. The chain recombines TRBV27 with TRBJ2-2, with D maybe TRBD2 (5 bases). Germline V lookup: CDR1 MNHEY, CDR2 SMNVEV (reference sequence). This CDR3 contains 14 residues. Trimming cost V 8 bases and J 2 bases, with 12 bases left between them. For the CDR3, the DNA is TGTGCCAGCCTTCTTCGGGGAAACACCGGGGAGCTGTTTTTT. Protein sequence: CASLLRGNTGELFF.

This clonotype has ten or more counts. V gene TRBV7-2 combines with J gene TRBJ2-7; tentatively, D is TRBD1 (6 bases). Germline CDR1 SGHTA, CDR2 FQGNSA. Trimming removed 5 bases at V and 3 bases at J, with 11 bases between. The CDR3 loop spans 13 amino acids. CDR3 sequence (DNA): TGTGCCAGCAGCACACAGGGCTTCTACGAGCAGTACTTC. As protein: CASSTQGFYEQYF.

The chain carries TRBV19 and TRBJ2-7; the match to TRBD2 covers 7 bases. Germline CDR1 reads LNHDA; CDR2 reads SQIVND (reference sequence). The V gene end was trimmed by 7 bases and the J gene end by 2 bases; junction bases not matched to a gene: 5. CDR3 length: 13 amino acids. The CDR3 DNA is TGTGCCAGTAACGGGGGGACGACCTACGAGCAGTACTTC. Translated, it gives CASNGGTTYEQYF. The full variable domain, with the rest looked up from reference TRBV19 and TRBJ2-7, is DGGITQSPKYLFRKEGQNVTLSCEQNLNHDAMYWYRQDPGQGLRLIYYSQIVNDFQKGDIAEGYSVSREKKESFPLTVTSAQKNPTAFYLCASNGGTTYEQYFGPGTRLTVT.

The chain couples TRBV10-3 to TRBJ2-7, with D possibly matching TRBD2 (6 bases). Germline V gene sequence: CDR1 ENHRY, CDR2 SYGVKD. Trimming removed 9 bases at V and 2 bases at J, with 14 bases between. The CDR3 has 13 amino acids. CDR3 in amino acids: CAIREREPYEQYF. The CDR3 DNA reads as TGTGCCATACGGGAACGGGAGCCCTACGAGCAGTACTTC.

The sample holds a few counts of this clonotype. J is TRBJ1-5 and V is TRBV5-4; 8 nucleotides agree with TRBD1. The junction had 7 bases not matched to a gene; V was cut back by 4 bases and J by 7 bases. The germline CDR1 and CDR2 sequences are SGHNT and YYREEE (reference sequence). The CDR3 runs to 14 residues. The CDR3, as DNA: TGTGCCAGCAGCCCGGACAGGGATTCACAGCCCCAGCATTTT. Translated: CASSPDRDSQPQHF.

Many counts were recorded for this clonotype. This chain uses TRBV7-2 with TRBJ2-7, with D maybe TRBD1 (6 bases). This CDR3 contains 12 residues. The V and J ends lost 5 bases and 9 bases respectively, with 14 bases between them. Germline V gives CDR1 SGHTA, CDR2 FQGNSA. Here the CDR3 DNA reads TGTGCCAGCAGCCCAACAGGGTTCGTGCAGTACTTC. This sequence encodes CASSPTGFVQYF.